The present TCR beta chain was sequenced within a study of T cell clonality in common variable immunodeficiency. Regarding the study as a whole: TCRbeta clonality was increased in CVID versus healthy controls.

Here immunoSEQ multiplex PCR was the method, and the copy in TCRdb shows in-frame clones only, minus some. Sampling found 25,000 to 35,000 clones, none seen once. Germline V gene data show CDR1 as SNHLY and CDR2 as FYNNEI. The CDR3 is made up of 14 amino acids. J was trimmed by 3 bases and V by 9 bases; bases with no gene match: 10. This clone was recorded many times. Its antigen is currently unknown. Read data end 3 residues before the CDR3 end; the end is taken from the germline J gene. Blood samples were heparinized, 5 to 8 ml per donor. This clonotype was sampled from a person between 18 and 75 years old in good health. V gene TRBV2 combines with J gene TRBJ1-1, with 7 bases identical to TRBD1. The sample was peripheral blood mononuclear cells. CDR3 DNA (partial): TGTGCCAGACGATTAACAGGGACAGACACTGAA. Its translation: CARRLTGTDTE. The entire CDR3 protein is CARRLTGTDTEAFF.